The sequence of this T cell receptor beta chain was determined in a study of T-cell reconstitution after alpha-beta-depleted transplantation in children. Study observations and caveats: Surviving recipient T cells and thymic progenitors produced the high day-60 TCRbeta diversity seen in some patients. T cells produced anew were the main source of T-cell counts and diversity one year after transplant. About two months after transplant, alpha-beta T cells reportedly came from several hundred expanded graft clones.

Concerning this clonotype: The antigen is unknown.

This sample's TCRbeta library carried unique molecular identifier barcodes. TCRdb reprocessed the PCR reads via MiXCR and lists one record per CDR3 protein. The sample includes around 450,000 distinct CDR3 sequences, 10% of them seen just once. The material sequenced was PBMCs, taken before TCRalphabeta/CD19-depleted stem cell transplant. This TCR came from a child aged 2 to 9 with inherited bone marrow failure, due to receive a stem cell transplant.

The CDR3 protein is CASSLTSWGTSATYNEQFF. DNA for the CDR3: TGTGCCAGCAGCTTAACGAGTTGGGGGACTAGCGCCACCTACAATGAGCAGTTCTTC. The chain couples TRBV11-1 to TRBJ2-1; 10 bases are a match to TRBD2. Trimming cost V 2 bases and J 2 bases; bases outside gene matches: 12. The germline CDR1 and CDR2 sequences are SGHAT and FQDESV (reference sequence). The length of the CDR3 is 19 residues. Drawing the rest from reference TRBV11-1 and TRBJ2-1, the complete variable domain is EAEVAQSPRYKITEKSQAVAFWCDPISGHATLYWYRQILGQGPELLVQFQDESVVDDSQLPKDRFSAERLKGVDSTLKIQPAELGDSAMYLCASSLTSWGTSATYNEQFFGPGTRLTVL.